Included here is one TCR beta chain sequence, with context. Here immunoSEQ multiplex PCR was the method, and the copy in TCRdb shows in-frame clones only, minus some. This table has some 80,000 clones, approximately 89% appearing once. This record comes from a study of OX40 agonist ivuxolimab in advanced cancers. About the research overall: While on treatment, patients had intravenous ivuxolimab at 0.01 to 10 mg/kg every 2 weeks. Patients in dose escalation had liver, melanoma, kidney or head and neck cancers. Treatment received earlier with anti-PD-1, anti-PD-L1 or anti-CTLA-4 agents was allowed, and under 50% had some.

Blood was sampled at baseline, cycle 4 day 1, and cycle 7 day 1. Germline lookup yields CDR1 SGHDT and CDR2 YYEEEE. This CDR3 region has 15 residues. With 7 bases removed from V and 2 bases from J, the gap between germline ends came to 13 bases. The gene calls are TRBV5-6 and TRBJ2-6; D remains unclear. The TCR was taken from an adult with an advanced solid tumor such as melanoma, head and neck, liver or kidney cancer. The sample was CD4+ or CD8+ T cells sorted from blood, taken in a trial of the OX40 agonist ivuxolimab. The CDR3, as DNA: TGTGCCAGCGGAGCAGTCTGCACTGGGGCCAACGTCCTGACTTTC. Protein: CASGAVCTGANVLTF.